These T cell receptor beta chains were read from a single sample in a study of molecular identifiers for immune sequencing clone quantification. TCRdb re-derived calls from the PCR reads in MiXCR, one entry per CDR3 protein. Among around 320,000 distinct CDR3 sequences listed, about 23% were seen once. Sample: naive CD8+ T cells from blood, with Jurkat cell RNA spiked in. Source of these receptors: a human donor in good health. Some libraries in this study had Jurkat cell RNA spiked in. The CDR3 runs from the conserved cysteine through the conserved F or W. Each record gives: D gene, clone size, J gene, V gene, CDR3 protein, CDR3 DNA. D genes are given only for firm matches. Not all rows give a size; the values are once, few, many and, for expanded clones, a class.

. many TRBJ1-1 TRBV30 CAWTLSRMTEAFF TGTGCCTGGACCTTGTCGCGGATGACTGAAGCTTTCTTT
TRBD2 . TRBJ2-3 TRBV10-3 CATSPGLARSDTQYF TGTGCCACTTCCCCGGGACTAGCAAGGTCAGATACGCAGTATTTT
. many TRBJ1-5 TRBV5-1 CASSLGGTQPQHF TGCGCCAGCAGCTTGGGGGGGACTCAGCCCCAGCATTTT
. many TRBJ1-1 TRBV29-1 CSVEEFRDSLVPAFF TGCAGCGTTGAAGAGTTCCGAGACAGTCTCGTTCCAGCTTTCTTT
TRBD1 many TRBJ1-2 TRBV7-8 CASSYNRGYYGYTF TGTGCCAGCAGCTACAACAGGGGGTACTATGGCTACACCTTC
. many TRBJ1-1 TRBV5-1 CASSLVPGFEAFF TGCGCCAGCAGCTTGGTCCCGGGGTTTGAAGCTTTCTTT
TRBD1 . TRBJ2-3 TRBV6-1 CAGSAPERGPNTDARYF TGTGCCGGCAGTGCGCCGGAGAGGGGGCCTAACACAGATGCGCGGTATTTT
. . TRBJ2-3 TRBV2 CASSGGRGSGEVVADTQYF TGTGCCAGCTCCGGGGGCCGGGGGAGCGGGGAAGTAGTAGCAGATACGCAGTATTTT
TRBD2 . TRBJ2-5 TRBV2 CASSGRGGRQETQYF TGTGCCAGCAGTGGACGGGGGGGCCGCCAAGAGACCCAGTACTTC
TRBD1 . TRBJ1-6 TRBV27 CASRLTGTGYSPLHF TGTGCCAGCAGGCTAACCGGGACAGGCTATTCACCCCTCCACTTT
. few TRBJ1-2 TRBV7-9 CASSTLTDVTIGYTF TGTGCCAGCAGCACTCTGACAGACGTAACTATTGGCTACACCTTC
TRBD1 few TRBJ1-4 TRBV27 CASSFWDSRNEKLFF TGTGCCAGCAGTTTTTGGGACAGCAGGAATGAAAAACTGTTTTTT
. many TRBJ2-5 TRBV6-5 CASSQQGQETQYF TGTGCCAGCAGCCAACAGGGACAAGAGACCCAGTACTTC
. . TRBJ1-2 TRBV4-1 CASSRDPGQSYGYTF TGCGCCAGCAGCCGAGATCCGGGACAAAGCTATGGCTACACCTTC
TRBD1 many TRBJ2-7 TRBV27 CASSFGTGLYEQYF TGTGCCAGCAGTTTTGGGACAGGGTTGTACGAGCAGTACTTC
TRBD2 . TRBJ2-3 TRBV11-2 CASSYTGTSGNQDTQYF TGTGCCAGCAGCTACACCGGGACTAGCGGGAATCAAGATACGCAGTATTTT
. few TRBJ1-1 TRBV28 CASSFFNTEAFF TGTGCCAGCAGTTTCTTTAACACTGAAGCTTTCTTT
. once TRBJ1-2 TRBV7-9 CASRPPSAQVSKGYTF TGTGCCAGCCGCCCCCCTAGTGCACAGGTCAGCAAAGGCTACACCTTC
. . TRBJ2-2 TRBV7-9 CASSLGQFANTGELFF TGTGCCAGCAGCTTAGGACAGTTCGCGAACACCGGGGAGCTGTTTTTT
. few TRBJ2-7 TRBV7-2 CASIFRSVGIYEQYF TGTGCCAGCATCTTTAGGTCGGTCGGGATCTACGAGCAGTACTTC
TRBD1 few TRBJ1-1 TRBV5-8 CASTDRIQGDTEAFF TGTGCCAGCACCGACAGAATCCAGGGGGACACTGAAGCTTTCTTT
. . TRBJ2-2 TRBV27 CATRWTGELFF TGTGCCACTAGATGGACCGGGGAGCTGTTTTTT
. . TRBJ2-7 TRBV12-5 CASGHSTYEQYF TGTGCTAGTGGGCACAGCACCTACGAGCAGTACTTC
TRBD2 many TRBJ2-3 TRBV5-1 CASSLLAGGSTDTQYF TGCGCCAGCAGCCTGCTAGCGGGAGGCAGCACAGATACGCAGTATTTT
. few TRBJ2-7 TRBV28 CASTDIPAYEQYF TGTGCCAGCACGGACATCCCGGCCTACGAGCAGTACTTC
. . TRBJ1-1 TRBV7-9 CASRPTMVGTEAFF TGTGCCAGCAGACCCACCATGGTGGGCACTGAAGCTTTCTTT
. many TRBJ1-1 TRBV29-1 CSVLTTTTENTEAFF TGCAGCGTCCTTACGACCACCACAGAGAACACTGAAGCTTTCTTT
. many TRBJ2-4 TRBV13 CASSLGVLAKNIQYF TGTGCCAGCAGCTTAGGTGTCTTGGCCAAAAACATTCAGTACTTC
. . TRBJ1-1 TRBV29-1 CSVDSFLNTEAFF TGCAGCGTAGACAGCTTTTTGAACACTGAAGCTTTCTTT
. many TRBJ1-1 TRBV29-1 CSVEGKNTEAFF TGCAGCGTGGAGGGGAAGAACACTGAAGCTTTCTTT